One and the same sample provided the 17 T cell receptor beta chains below, sequenced in a study of shared clonotypes between healthy human individuals. Sequencing was performed with immunoSEQ multiplex PCR; in TCRdb, only in-frame clones are kept and a portion is missing. Seen here are some 1.1 million clones, roughly 80% observed once, and the top ten hold roughly 0.9%. Sequenced material: memory CD4+ T cells from PBMCs. Subset in this sample: CD45RA-negative fraction. The source is a man in his late teens or twenties in good health. Some clones in this sample may be carry-over from other donors' samples.

The chain is built from TRBV5-1 and TRBJ1-1; D not resolved. From germline, CDR1 is SGHRS and CDR2 YFSETQ. The CDR3 spans 15 residues. V was trimmed by 5 bases and J by 3 bases, leaving 17 bases between them. DNA of the CDR3: TGCGCCAGCAGGTTGTCCGCAAGGGAGTACACTGAAGCTTTCTTT. Its protein product is CASRLSAREYTEAFF.

V usage is TRBV7-2 and J usage is TRBJ2-2; no reliable D call. Germline V lookup: CDR1 SGHTA, CDR2 FQGNSA. The V gene lost 1 base and the J gene lost 4 bases, with 10 bases spanning the gap. This CDR3 region has 15 residues. CDR3 in DNA: TGTGCCAGCAGCTTAGGCAGTCGCGGCACCGGGGAGCTGTTTTTT. Residues: CASSLGSRGTGELFF. The full variable domain, rest sourced from reference TRBV7-2 and TRBJ2-2, is GAGVSQSPSNKVTEKGKDVELRCDPISGHTALYWYRQSLGQGLEFLIYFQGNSAPDKSGLPSDRFSAERTGGSVSTLTIQRTQQEDSAVYLCASSLGSRGTGELFFGEGSRLTVL.

This sequence joins TRBV19 and TRBJ1-1; D is perhaps TRBD1 (6 bases). The CDR3 runs to 14 residues. CDR1 is LNHDA and CDR2 is SQIVND in the germline V gene (reference sequence). V shed 2 bases and J shed 6 bases, with 13 bases lying between them. The CDR3 is CASSINPGAAEAFF. The CDR3 DNA sequence: TGTGCCAGTAGTATAAATCCGGGGGCGGCTGAAGCTTTCTTT.

The V gene is TRBV28, the J gene TRBJ1-2; possibly TRBD1 for D (5 bases). The germline V gene has CDR1 MDHEN and CDR2 SYDVKM. This CDR3 contains 16 residues. V lost 5 bases and J 7 bases, leaving 23 bases between the germline ends. This CDR3 reads CASSRALDGGLFGYTF. CDR3 DNA sequence: TGTGCCAGCAGTCGGGCCCTGGACGGGGGACTTTTTGGCTACACCTTC.

As for this clone: This likely traces to a read error, being one base from a far larger clone. This CDR3 is also generated by other DNA sequences in the sample. V usage is TRBV29-1 and J usage is TRBJ1-1; tentatively, D is TRBD1 (5 bases). This CDR3 has 15 residues. Germline CDR1 and CDR2: SQVTM and ANQGSEA. V lost 7 bases and J 0 bases, leaving 18 bases between the germline ends. The CDR3 DNA reads TGCAGCGGATCGGCGGGGTGGGGGATGAACACTGAAGCTTTCTTT. Translating gives CSGSAGWGMNTEAFF.

The chain links TRBV7-3 to TRBJ1-4; TRBD1 agrees at 9 bases. The CDR3 covers 14 residues. CDR1 and CDR2 (germline): SGHTA, FQGTGA. The V and J ends lost 8 bases and 5 bases, in that order; junction bases with no gene match: 6. The CDR3 coding sequence is TGTGCCAGCGGAAGGACAGGGGAAAATGAAAAACTGTTTTTT. Translated, it gives CASGRTGENEKLFF.

The rearrangement uses TRBV10-1 and TRBJ2-2; D unresolved. Trimming shortened V by 2 bases and J by 5 bases, and 9 bases separated the two germline ends. The CDR3 is made up of 14 amino acids. CDR1 WNHNN and CDR2 SYGVQD come from the germline V gene (reference sequence). The CDR3 DNA sequence: TGCGCCAGCAGTGAGGCCTCGACGACCGGGGAGCTGTTTTTT. Protein sequence: CASSEASTTGELFF.

This chain joins TRBV5-1 and TRBJ2-3, with no clear D. The CDR3 extends over 13 amino acids. Between the trimmed V and J ends, which lost 1 base and 4 bases, there was a span of 7 bases. CDR1 is SGHRS and CDR2 is YFSETQ in the germline V gene. The CDR3 loop reads CASSLRPSDTQYF. The CDR3 DNA follows: TGCGCCAGCAGCTTGAGGCCATCAGATACGCAGTATTTT.

This sequence joins TRBV30 and TRBJ2-5; maybe TRBD2 (5 bases). The CDR3 is 14 amino acids. CDR1 and CDR2 from the germline V gene are GTSNPN and SVGIG (reference sequence). V was pared by 1 base and J by 5 bases, with 14 bases between. CDR3 region: CAWSGGGAAETQYF. Written as DNA, the CDR3 is TGTGCCTGGAGTGGTGGAGGTGCCGCGGAGACCCAGTACTTC.

The CDR3 DNA reads TGTGCCAGCAGCTCCTGGACTAGCGGGAGTGGAGACTACGAGCAGTACTTC. Residues: CASSSWTSGSGDYEQYF. This sequence joins TRBV7-2 and TRBJ2-7; 13 bases are a match to TRBD2. With 4 bases clipped from V and 3 bases from J, the junction kept 9 bases outside the gene matches. The CDR3 runs to 17 residues. Germline CDR1 and CDR2: SGHTA and FQGNSA.

This clone was detected a few times. This sequence joins TRBV2 and TRBJ2-3; TRBD2 agrees at 13 bases. Germline lookup yields CDR1 SNHLY and CDR2 FYNNEI. Losses at the gene ends were 7 bases for V and 4 bases for J; bases not matched to a gene: 2. This CDR3 has 14 amino acids. The CDR3 nucleotides read TGTGCCAGCATAACTAGCGGGAGGGCAGATACGCAGTATTTT. Protein: CASITSGRADTQYF.

Details on this clone: The same CDR3 also results from other DNA sequences found in this sample. J is TRBJ2-5 and V is TRBV5-1, with TRBD1 as a possible D gene (5 bases). Germline CDR1 is SGHRS and CDR2 is YFSETQ. This CDR3 contains 13 residues. The germline V and J ends were trimmed by 2 bases and 5 bases, with 10 bases remaining between them. The CDR3, as DNA: TGCGCCAGCAGCTTAGGGGTAGAGGAGACCCAGTACTTC. Encoded protein: CASSLGVEETQYF.

The chain recombines TRBV5-1 with TRBJ1-1; D is uncertain. Germline loops: CDR1 SGHRS, CDR2 YFSETQ. V was trimmed by 1 base and J by 0 bases, leaving 10 bases between them. The CDR3 is 15 amino acids. This CDR3 reads CASSLLGELNTEAFF. The CDR3 nucleotides read TGCGCCAGCAGCTTGCTTGGGGAACTGAACACTGAAGCTTTCTTT.

The CDR3 sequence: CASSSSDIVLKQFF. CDR3 nucleotides: TGTGCCAGTAGTTCTTCGGACATAGTCTTAAAGCAGTTCTTC. This rearrangement joins TRBV19 to TRBJ2-1; perhaps TRBD1 as D (5 bases). V shed 5 bases and J shed 11 bases, with 19 bases lying between them. The V gene's germline CDR1 is LNHDA and CDR2 SQIVND (reference sequence). CDR3 length: 14 residues.

The rearrangement joins TRBV7-9 to TRBJ2-6, with 7 bases aligning to TRBD1. The germline V gene has CDR1 SEHNR and CDR2 FQNEAQ (reference sequence). The CDR3 covers 19 residues. Germline trimming cut 3 bases from V and 2 bases from J; bases unmatched to any gene: 13. This CDR3 reads CASSFKQGSNSPGANVLTF. CDR3 nucleotides: TGTGCCAGCAGCTTCAAACAGGGGTCCAACTCTCCTGGGGCCAACGTCCTGACTTTC.

The gene calls are TRBV19 and TRBJ2-7; possible D gene TRBD1, 7 bases. V lost 6 bases, J lost 5 bases, and 17 bases lay in between. The CDR3 totals 14 residues. Germline V gives CDR1 LNHDA, CDR2 SQIVND (reference sequence). The CDR3 DNA is TGTGCCAGTAGGCGGATGGCAGGGGGGAACGAGCAGTACTTC. This gives the protein CASRRMAGGNEQYF.

With respect to this clone: A junction boundary mismatches the germline segment, possibly from a read error. The V gene is TRBV18, the J gene TRBJ2-7; tentative D call: TRBD1 (5 bases). This CDR3 comprises 15 residues. The germline CDR1 and CDR2 sequences are KGHSH and LQKENI. CDR3 sequence reads: CASPPQLQGLGEQYF. The DNA for the CDR3 is TGTGCCAGCCCACCACAGCTTCAGGGTCTTGGGGAGCAGTACTTC.